Included here is one T cell receptor (beta chain) sequence, with context. Its target is unknown. The data derive from a study of cytomegalovirus exposure and HLA in healthy donors. Findings of the study overall: Another analysis was done later, and it associated approximately 18,000 TCR beta sequences with HLA alleles at 0.05 false discovery rate. Most TCR sequences were rare, but some public TCRs occurred in many donors.

Trimming removed 5 bases at V and 2 bases at J, with 19 bases between. This CDR3 region has 17 residues. Germline values: CDR1 ENHRY, CDR2 SYGVKD. PCR primers comprised 60 Vbeta and 13 Jbeta primers. Under the authors' procedure: Per a later analysis, the number of unique TCR beta chains was some 75 million, of which some 10 million were shared. TCRdb's table, derived via immunoSEQ multiplex PCR, lists solely in-frame clones and lacks some. The D gene and trimming were derived from the DNA, and the V and J assignments and clone size from that table. The table records fewer than 90,000 clones, roughly 76% of them present only once.

The sequence derives from a male donor in good health and CMV-seronegative. The sample consisted of PBMCs. V usage is TRBV10-3 and J usage is TRBJ1-5; D is ambiguous. The chain's CDR3 is CAISIKEGKDGNQPQHF. The CDR3 DNA is TGTGCCATCAGTATTAAGGAGGGTAAGGATGGCAATCAGCCCCAGCATTTT.